This T cell receptor beta chain is from a study of blood T cell repertoires in COVID-19. On the study more broadly: Sources were T cells, B-cell-depleted T cells, or PBMCs; the material itself was cDNA or gDNA.

Produced via immunoSEQ multiplex PCR; TCRdb's table is partial and in-frame only. This table holds roughly 140,000 clones, more than 75% found once. The CDR3 length is 14 residues. The germline V and J ends were trimmed by 3 bases and 8 bases, with 13 bases remaining between them. Germline CDR1 is WNHNN and CDR2 is SYGVQD (reference sequence). Seattle researchers signed up patients amid active infection and tracked them longitudinally. The chain links TRBV10-1 to TRBJ1-4; possibly TRBD1 for D (5 bases). The sequence was collected from a woman aged 55 to 70 with COVID-19, enrolled during active disease. Source material: peripheral blood. CDR3 in amino acids: CASSEKGPGEKLFF. The CDR3 DNA is TGCGCCAGCAGTGAAAAGGGTCCAGGGGAAAAACTGTTTTTT.